What follows are 9 T cell receptor beta chains derived from one specimen sequenced in a study of T cells in localized non-small cell lung cancer. Produced via immunoSEQ multiplex PCR; TCRdb's table is partial and in-frame only. The data contain roughly 26,000 clones, approximately 81% of them seen just once; the ten biggest clones take up around a tenth. Material: peripheral blood, obtained before any cancer treatment. All receptors derive from a man aged 40 to 70 with stage III squamous cell lung carcinoma.

This clone came up a few times. The chain joins TRBV2 to TRBJ1-5; D is undetermined. The V gene's germline CDR1 is SNHLY and CDR2 FYNNEI. Between the trimmed V and J ends, which lost 4 bases and 11 bases, there was a span of 18 bases. CDR3 length: 14 residues. Here the CDR3 DNA reads TGTGCCAGCAGTGGAGAGAGCCTGGGGAAAACCCAGCATTTT. It specifies CASSGESLGKTQHF.

This clone was seen a few times. The gene calls are TRBV20-1 and TRBJ2-5; possibly TRBD2 for D (5 bases). The V gene lost 5 bases and the J gene lost 6 bases, with 10 bases spanning the gap. This CDR3 is built from 11 residues. The germline V gene encodes CDR1 DFQATT and CDR2 SNEGSKA (reference sequence). The CDR3 protein is CSAGLSKTQYF. The CDR3 DNA follows: TGCAGTGCTGGACTTAGCAAGACCCAGTACTTC.

J is TRBJ2-1 and V is TRBV7-3, with TRBD2 matching 11 bases. Losses at the gene ends were 4 bases for V and 7 bases for J; bases not matched to a gene: 9. CDR3 size: 16 residues. Looked up from germline, CDR1 is SGHTA and CDR2 is FQGTGA. CDR3 bases: TGTGCCAGCAGCTCCTATAGCGGGGGGGCCTGGAATGAGCAGTTCTTC. It translates to CASSSYSGGAWNEQFF. Combining the CDR3 with reference TRBV7-3 and TRBJ2-1 gives the whole variable domain GAGVSQTPSNKVTEKGKYVELRCDPISGHTALYWYRQSLGQGPEFLIYFQGTGAADDSGLPNDRFFAVRPEGSVSTLKIQRTERGDSAVYLCASSSYSGGAWNEQFFGPGTRLTVL.

The V call is TRBV15, the J call TRBJ2-7; possibly TRBD2 for D (5 bases). Germline V CDR1 and CDR2: LNHNV, YYDKDF (reference sequence). V was clipped by 0 bases and J by 2 bases, with 11 bases between them. The CDR3 runs to 15 residues. The DNA for the CDR3 is TGTGCCACCAGCAGAGACGACTCCGGGACCTACGAGCAGTACGTC. Translation: CATSRDDSGTYEQYV.

This clone occurred once. This rearrangement joins TRBV5-1 to TRBJ1-1; no definite D call. The V and J ends lost 5 bases and 11 bases respectively, with 19 bases between them. Germline V gene lookup returns CDR1 SGHRS and CDR2 YFSETQ. This CDR3 contains 13 residues. Here the CDR3 reads CASSIEGASDAFF. For the CDR3, the DNA is TGCGCCAGCAGTATCGAGGGAGCCTCGGATGCTTTCTTT.

This chain uses TRBV7-3 with TRBJ2-1, with TRBD2 matching over 8 bases. The CDR3 loop spans 14 amino acids. With 2 bases clipped from V and 7 bases from J, the junction kept 4 bases outside the gene matches. Germline CDR1 and CDR2: SGHTA and FQGTGA. The CDR3 nucleotides read TGTGCCAGCAGCTTACAGGCTAGCGGGAATGAGCAGTTCTTC. It encodes CASSLQASGNEQFF. Full variable domain (outside the CDR3, taken from reference TRBV7-3 and TRBJ2-1): GAGVSQTPSNKVTEKGKYVELRCDPISGHTALYWYRQSLGQGPEFLIYFQGTGAADDSGLPNDRFFAVRPEGSVSTLKIQRTERGDSAVYLCASSLQASGNEQFFGPGTRLTVL.

The chain links TRBV18 to TRBJ1-1; D remains ambiguous. The germline CDR1 and CDR2 sequences are KGHSH and LQKENI. Trimming shortened V by 6 bases and J by 3 bases, and 14 bases separated the two germline ends. CDR3 length: 14 amino acids. This CDR3 reads CASSPYVMDTEAFF. The CDR3 DNA follows: TGTGCCAGCTCCCCGTATGTGATGGACACTGAAGCTTTCTTT.

This sequence joins TRBV5-1 and TRBJ2-2, with 12 nucleotides matching TRBD2. Germline CDR1 reads SGHRS; CDR2 reads YFSETQ. The V segment lost 0 bases and the J segment 5 bases; nucleotides outside the gene matches: 8. This CDR3 spans 18 amino acids. CDR3 nucleotides: TGCGCCAGCAGCTTGGAGCTAGCGGGAGGGCCGGGGACCGGGGAGCTGTTTTTT. Translating it yields CASSLELAGGPGTGELFF.

This chain joins TRBV5-5 and TRBJ2-7, with D unresolved. Trimming removed 2 bases at V and 6 bases at J, with 9 bases between. Germline V gives CDR1 SGHKS, CDR2 YYEKEE (reference sequence). This CDR3 is built from 12 residues. CDR3 loop: CASSFNLGEQYV. CDR3 DNA sequence: TGTGCCAGCAGCTTTAACTTGGGCGAGCAGTACGTC.